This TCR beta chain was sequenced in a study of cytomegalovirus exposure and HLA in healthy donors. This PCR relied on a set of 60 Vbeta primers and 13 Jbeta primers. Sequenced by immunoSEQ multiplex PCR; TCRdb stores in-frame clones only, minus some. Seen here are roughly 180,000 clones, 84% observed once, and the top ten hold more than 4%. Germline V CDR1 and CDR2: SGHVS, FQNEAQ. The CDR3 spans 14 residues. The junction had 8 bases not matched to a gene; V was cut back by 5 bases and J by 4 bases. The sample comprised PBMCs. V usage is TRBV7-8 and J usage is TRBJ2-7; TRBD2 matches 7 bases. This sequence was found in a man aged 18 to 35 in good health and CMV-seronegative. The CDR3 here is CASSPALAIYEQYF. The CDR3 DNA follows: TGTGCCAGCAGCCCGGCACTAGCGATATACGAGCAGTACTTC.